This T cell receptor (beta chain) was identified during a study of blood T cell repertoires in COVID-19. Overall study: The samples span acute and convalescent COVID-19 from the United States, Italy and Spain. T cells, B-cell-depleted T cells, or PBMCs provided the cDNA or gDNA that served as material.

V gave up 9 bases and J gave up 4 bases, with 18 bases separating them. CDR3 length: 15 amino acids. The germline V gene has CDR1 SGHTA and CDR2 FQGNSA. Under the authors' procedure: Counts of nucleated cells, estimated from reference gene primer amplification, were obtained. Some clones are missing from TCRdb's copy, which holds only in-frame ones; the method was immunoSEQ multiplex PCR. V and J calls and clone size are those listed in that table; D and trimming were worked out from the DNA. There are about 440,000 clones in the sample; nearly 90% occur only once, and almost 2% lies in the top ten. Residents of about 25 US areas, aged roughly 18 to 89 years, made up the participants.

This TCR was recovered from a woman aged 18 to 35 with acute COVID-19. Sequencing was carried out using PBMCs or T cells enriched from blood (not recorded which). The rearrangement links TRBV7-2 to TRBJ1-4, with D tentatively TRBD1 (6 bases). The CDR3 reads CASSLLGTLNEKLFF. Written as DNA, the CDR3 is TGTGCCAGTAGCCTTCTGGGGACACTTAATGAAAAACTGTTTTTT. Together with reference TRBV7-2 and TRBJ1-4, the CDR3 gives the full variable domain: GAGVSQSPSNKVTEKGKDVELRCDPISGHTALYWYRQSLGQGLEFLIYFQGNSAPDKSGLPSDRFSAERTGGSVSTLTIQRTQQEDSAVYLCASSLLGTLNEKLFFGSGTQLSVL.